Below, 21 T cell receptor beta chains from the same sample are listed, as sequenced in a study of cytomegalovirus exposure and HLA in healthy donors. PCR involved 60 Vbeta and 13 Jbeta primers. Using immunoSEQ multiplex PCR, the repertoire was profiled, and TCRdb retains in-frame clones only, with some absent. The sample shows over 150,000 clones, roughly 65% of them seen only once. Sequenced: PBMCs. The origin of the receptors is a woman aged 18-30 years in good health and CMV-seropositive.

In this sample, this clone turned up once. The chain has TRBV27 and TRBJ2-1, with D hard to call. CDR1 and CDR2 from the germline V gene are MNHEY and SMNVEV (reference sequence). CDR3 size: 14 residues. The ends were cut back, 2 bases at V and 6 bases at J, with 11 bases in the middle. CDR3 in amino acids: CASSLNSLTNEQFF. The CDR3 bases are TGTGCCAGCAGTTTAAATTCTCTAACCAATGAGCAGTTCTTC.

The rearrangement uses TRBV2 and TRBJ2-3; no clear D gene. There are 15 residues in the CDR3. Deletions cut 7 bases from V and 1 base from J, with 15 bases between. CDR1 and CDR2 (germline): SNHLY, FYNNEI. The CDR3: CASTAFYTGTDTQYF. The CDR3 bases are TGTGCCAGCACGGCATTCTACACAGGCACAGATACGCAGTATTTT.

This chain connects TRBV5-4 to TRBJ2-5, with D tentatively TRBD2 (6 bases). Germline V gene lookup returns CDR1 SGHNT and CDR2 YYREEE (reference sequence). CDR3 size: 14 residues. Trimming removed 4 bases at V and 4 bases at J, with 14 bases between. CDR3 sequence (DNA): TGTGCCAGCAGCCACCCACTAGCCCCAGAGACCCAGTACTTC. Its protein product is CASSHPLAPETQYF.

In its sample, this clone was seen once. This chain uses TRBV11-2 with TRBJ1-2, with D tentatively TRBD1 (6 bases). CDR3 size: 14 residues. Germline V gene sequence: CDR1 SGHAT, CDR2 FQNNGV. V was shortened by 5 bases and J by 2 bases, with 12 bases between the two germline ends. CDR3 region: CASSLDRGNYGYTF. CDR3 nucleotides: TGTGCCAGCAGCCTGGACAGAGGAAACTATGGCTACACCTTC.

The chain joins TRBV4-2 to TRBJ1-1, with D perhaps matching TRBD1 (5 bases). This CDR3 is 15 amino acids long. Germline CDR1 is LGHNA and CDR2 is YNFKEQ. V lost 4 bases and J 1 base, leaving 13 bases between the germline ends. The CDR3 region has the DNA TGTGCCAGCAGCCCGAAACAGGCGAAGAACACTGAAGCTTTCTTT. Translated: CASSPKQAKNTEAFF.

The chain joins TRBV25-1 to TRBJ1-2, with 7 bases that match TRBD1. The CDR3 loop spans 15 amino acids. The V gene end was trimmed by 1 base and the J gene end by 8 bases; junction bases not matched to a gene: 10. CDR1 and CDR2 from the germline V gene are MGHDK and SYGVNS. In nucleotides, the CDR3 is TGTGCCAGCAGTGAATCATCAACAGGGGTGGGAGGCTACACCTTC. It specifies CASSESSTGVGGYTF.

The V and J genes are TRBV4-2 and TRBJ2-3; a weak D match, TRBD1 (5 bases). The V gene lost 0 bases and the J gene lost 8 bases, with 6 bases spanning the gap. The germline V gene encodes CDR1 LGHNA and CDR2 YNFKEQ. This CDR3 spans 12 amino acids. CDR3 region: CASSQERGTQYF. The CDR3, as DNA: TGTGCCAGCAGCCAAGAAAGGGGTACGCAGTATTTT.

V is TRBV29-1 and J is TRBJ2-7, with D perhaps TRBD1 (5 bases). V was clipped by 2 bases and J by 3 bases, with 8 bases between them. The V gene's germline CDR1 is SQVTM and CDR2 ANQGSEA. The CDR3 extends over 12 amino acids. The CDR3 nucleotides are TGCAGCGTTGAAACGGACAACTACGAGCAGTACTTC. This sequence encodes CSVETDNYEQYF.

This chain uses TRBV6-5 with TRBJ2-7; TRBD2 matches 9 bases. J gave up 2 bases and V 7 bases, and 6 bases lay outside the gene matches. Germline CDR1 and CDR2: MNHEY and SVGAGI. The length of the CDR3 is 14 residues. In DNA, the CDR3 is TGTGCCAGCAAGAAGAGGACTAGCGCCTACGAGCAGTACTTC. This translates into CASKKRTSAYEQYF.

This sequence joins TRBV7-9 and TRBJ2-2; 9 bases map to TRBD2. The CDR3 extends over 18 amino acids. In germline, CDR1 is SEHNR, CDR2 FQNEAQ (reference sequence). V gave up 5 bases and J gave up 2 bases; unmatched junction bases: 12. The CDR3 bases are TGTGCCAGCAGCCTAGGGGCCATAGCGGGAGATAACACCGGGGAGCTGTTTTTT. Protein product: CASSLGAIAGDNTGELFF.

This clone was observed a single time. The chain employs TRBV2 and TRBJ1-5, with TRBD1 matching over 10 bases. Germline V gives CDR1 SNHLY, CDR2 FYNNEI. Unmatched junction bases numbered 8, after V lost 6 bases and J lost 6 bases. This CDR3 spans 15 amino acids. The CDR3 protein is CASSTTGGARQPQHF. CDR3 coding DNA: TGTGCCAGCAGCACGACAGGGGGCGCGCGTCAGCCCCAGCATTTT.

The rearrangement joins TRBV29-1 to TRBJ1-3; a possible D gene is TRBD1 (5 bases). The CDR3 consists of 14 residues. Germline lookup yields CDR1 SQVTM and CDR2 ANQGSEA. Trimming took off 7 bases at V and 1 base at J, with 14 bases between the two ends. CDR3 coding DNA: TGCAGCGGGGGGGAGGGACCTTCTGGAAACACCATATATTTT. Its protein is CSGGEGPSGNTIYF.

The chain links TRBV7-8 to TRBJ1-4; D unresolved. The germline V and J ends were trimmed by 3 bases and 15 bases, with 17 bases remaining between them. The CDR3 has 13 residues. Germline values: CDR1 SGHVS, CDR2 FQNEAQ. CDR3 in amino acids: CASSFDRRGEVFF. The CDR3 coding sequence is TGTGCCAGCAGCTTCGACCGGCGCGGAGAGGTGTTTTTT.

This sequence joins TRBV7-3 and TRBJ2-1; 9 bases map to TRBD2. V trimming: 2 bases; J trimming: 4 bases; junction bases outside the gene matches: 18. The germline gives CDR1 SGHTA, CDR2 FQGTGA. The CDR3 extends over 20 amino acids. DNA of the CDR3: TGTGCCAGCAGCTTAGGGCGACTGGGCGGGGCGGGGGGGAAGTACAATGAGCAGTTCTTC. Residues: CASSLGRLGGAGGKYNEQFF.

The chain couples TRBV18 to TRBJ2-1; no firm D call. The CDR3 loop spans 15 amino acids. V lost 0 bases and J 2 bases, leaving 8 bases between the germline ends. Per germline, CDR1 KGHSH and CDR2 LQKENI. The CDR3 loop reads CASSPPRSAYNEQFF. CDR3 DNA sequence: TGTGCCAGCTCACCACCGCGGTCCGCCTACAATGAGCAGTTCTTC.

This sequence joins TRBV7-9 and TRBJ1-5; D may be TRBD1 (6 bases). There are 14 residues in the CDR3. CDR1 and CDR2 from the germline V gene are SEHNR and FQNEAQ (reference sequence). The V end was cut by 4 bases, the J end by 2 bases, with 9 bases between. Here the CDR3 reads CASSSTGRNQPQHF. The CDR3 DNA reads TGTGCCAGCAGCTCCACAGGGCGCAATCAGCCCCAGCATTTT.

This chain connects TRBV7-8 to TRBJ1-1, with 8 bases identical to TRBD1. The ends lost 5 bases at V and 5 bases at J; junction bases unmatched: 10. The germline gives CDR1 SGHVS, CDR2 FQNEAQ. The CDR3 has 15 amino acids. In DNA form, the CDR3 reads TGTGCCAGCAGCGCCCAGACAGGGGTGGGAACTGAAGCTTTCTTT. Translation: CASSAQTGVGTEAFF.

The CDR3 protein is CASSFGGSYNEQFF. Written as DNA, the CDR3 is TGTGCCAGCAGTTTTGGCGGGTCCTACAATGAGCAGTTCTTC. The chain uses TRBV27 and TRBJ2-1; D might be TRBD2 (5 bases). Germline values: CDR1 MNHEY, CDR2 SMNVEV (reference sequence). V was cut by 3 bases and J by 1 base, with 7 bases left in between. This CDR3 has 14 residues.

The chain links TRBV27 to TRBJ2-2; 13 bases line up with TRBD2. This CDR3 is 18 amino acids long. The V gene's germline CDR1 is MNHEY and CDR2 SMNVEV (reference sequence). The J segment lost 5 bases and the V segment lost 4 bases, leaving 10 bases of the junction unmatched. Here the CDR3 DNA reads TGTGCCAGCAGTTCCCTGGGACTAGCGGGAATCCTTACCGGGGAGCTGTTTTTT. Translated: CASSSLGLAGILTGELFF.

The chain joins TRBV7-9 to TRBJ1-4, with unresolved D. Trimming shortened V by 1 base and J by 2 bases, and 11 bases separated the two germline ends. This CDR3 region has 16 residues. CDR1 is SEHNR and CDR2 is FQNEAQ in the germline V gene (reference sequence). The CDR3 DNA is TGTGCCAGCAGCTTAGACTGGGCTGGTACTAATGAAAAACTGTTTTTT. Translation: CASSLDWAGTNEKLFF.

The chain links TRBV7-6 to TRBJ2-5; TRBD2 agrees at 10 bases. Trimming cost V 5 bases and J 2 bases; bases outside gene matches: 8. CDR1 SGHVS and CDR2 FNYEAQ come from the germline V gene. This CDR3 is 16 amino acids long. DNA for the CDR3: TGTGCCAGCAGCCCTAGACTAGCGGGTCCTCAAGAGACCCAGTACTTC. Translated, it gives CASSPRLAGPQETQYF.